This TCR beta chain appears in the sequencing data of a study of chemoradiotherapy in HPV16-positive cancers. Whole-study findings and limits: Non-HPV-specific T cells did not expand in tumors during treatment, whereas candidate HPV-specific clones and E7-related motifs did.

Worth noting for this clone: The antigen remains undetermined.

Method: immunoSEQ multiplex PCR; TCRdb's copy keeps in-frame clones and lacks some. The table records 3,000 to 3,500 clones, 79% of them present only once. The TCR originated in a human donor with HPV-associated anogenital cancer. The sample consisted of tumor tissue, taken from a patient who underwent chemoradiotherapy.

CDR3 in amino acids: CASSLRTVTGELFF. The DNA of the CDR3 is TGTGCCAGCAGTTTAAGGACGGTTACCGGGGAGCTGTTTTTT. The V and J genes are TRBV28 and TRBJ2-2; D unresolved. The CDR3 is 14 amino acids. Deletions cut 2 bases from V and 5 bases from J, with 9 bases between. Germline-derived CDR1 and CDR2 are MDHEN and SYDVKM.